The 9 T cell receptor beta chains listed next were all sequenced from one sample in a study of Tregs in tolerant kidney transplant recipients. Assay: immunoSEQ multiplex PCR; the TCRdb copy retains only in-frame clones and omits some. The sample has 60,000 or so clones; 80% to 90% are singletons. Sequenced sample: CD4+ T cells from blood. Receptor source: a human donor in good health.

The gene calls are TRBV12-5 and TRBJ1-5; D is perhaps TRBD1 (5 bases). CDR1 is LGHNT and CDR2 is FRNRAP in the germline V gene. Deletions cut 1 base from V and 4 bases from J, with 11 bases between. The CDR3 length is 15 residues. DNA for the CDR3: TGTGCTAGTGGTTTGGGAGACAGATTAAATCAGCCCCAGCATTTT. This codes for CASGLGDRLNQPQHF.

Here the CDR3 reads CASTYLYTGELFF. The DNA for the CDR3 is TGTGCCAGTACCTATTTATACACCGGGGAGCTGTTTTTT. The chain links TRBV19 to TRBJ2-2; D is unresolved. Trimming left V 7 bases short and J 3 bases short, with 9 bases between. The germline V gene has CDR1 LNHDA and CDR2 SQIVND (reference sequence). There are 13 residues in the CDR3.

This clone was counted between two and nine times. This sequence joins TRBV2 and TRBJ2-7; D not resolved. The CDR3 runs to 15 residues. From germline, CDR1 is SNHLY and CDR2 FYNNEI. Trimming left V 6 bases short and J 1 base short, with 16 bases between. The DNA for the CDR3 is TGTGCCAGCAGCGCATTTAGCTTGGTATCCTACGAGCAGTACTTC. This gives the protein CASSAFSLVSYEQYF.

This chain joins TRBV6-6 and TRBJ2-3; 11 bases fit TRBD2. Germline V gene lookup returns CDR1 MNHNY and CDR2 SVGAGI (reference sequence). V shed 7 bases and J 1 base; nucleotides not matched to a gene: 4. This CDR3 has 15 residues. CDR3 region: CASILAGGRTDTQYF. CDR3 sequence (DNA): TGTGCCAGCATTCTAGCGGGGGGTCGCACAGATACGCAGTATTTT.

This clone has just one count. V gene TRBV7-8 combines with J gene TRBJ1-5, with D uncertain. Trimming took off 2 bases at V and 4 bases at J, with 3 bases between the two ends. The CDR3 loop spans 12 amino acids. The V gene's germline CDR1 is SGHVS and CDR2 FQNEAQ. The CDR3 loop is CASSLINQPQHF. CDR3 in DNA: TGTGCCAGCAGCTTAATTAATCAGCCCCAGCATTTT.

The chain couples TRBV5-1 to TRBJ2-1; tentatively, D is TRBD2 (5 bases). V was clipped by 4 bases and J by 1 base, with 12 bases between them. The V gene's germline CDR1 is SGHRS and CDR2 YFSETQ. The CDR3 is 15 amino acids. CDR3 amino acids: CASSPGRGSYNEQFF. The CDR3 DNA follows: TGCGCCAGCAGCCCGGGGAGAGGATCCTACAATGAGCAGTTCTTC.

The V gene is TRBV30, the J gene TRBJ1-1; the D gene is possibly TRBD1 (6 bases). Germline CDR1 GTSNPN, CDR2 SVGIG (reference sequence). The V gene lost 2 bases and the J gene lost 3 bases, with 10 bases spanning the gap. The CDR3 covers 13 residues. The CDR3 region has the DNA TGTGCCTGGAGTAGAAGGGGGGACACTGAAGCTTTCTTT. Amino acids: CAWSRRGDTEAFF.

This clone is judged medium-sized. The chain employs TRBV7-2 and TRBJ1-2, with D uncertain. Germline V gene sequence: CDR1 SGHTA, CDR2 FQGNSA. The CDR3 is 13 residues long. The V and J ends lost 1 base and 4 bases respectively, with 7 bases between them. This CDR3 reads CASSLDGSYGYTF. CDR3 DNA: TGTGCCAGCAGCTTAGACGGCAGCTATGGCTACACCTTC. Supplemented by reference TRBV7-2 and TRBJ1-2, the full variable domain reads GAGVSQSPSNKVTEKGKDVELRCDPISGHTALYWYRQSLGQGLEFLIYFQGNSAPDKSGLPSDRFSAERTGGSVSTLTIQRTQQEDSAVYLCASSLDGSYGYTFGSGTRLTVV.

Judged by abundance, this clone is medium-sized. The chain couples TRBV7-2 to TRBJ1-6; the D gene is possibly TRBD1 (5 bases). Germline V gives CDR1 SGHTA, CDR2 FQGNSA. CDR3 size: 12 residues. V gave up 5 bases and J gave up 10 bases, with 9 bases separating them. CDR3 nucleotides: TGTGCCAGCAGCCGGGGGATCTCACCCCTCCACTTT. It translates to CASSRGISPLHF.